The text below deals with one T cell receptor beta chain. Its antigen is as yet unknown. The sample holds other DNA sequences that translate to the same CDR3. TCRdb keeps only in-frame clones here, not all; method: immunoSEQ multiplex PCR. In the table there are around 88,000 clones, roughly 77% of which are singletons. Looked up from germline, CDR1 is KGHSH and CDR2 is LQKENI. With 3 bases removed from V and 3 bases from J, the gap between germline ends came to 3 bases. The CDR3 runs to 12 residues. The data derive from a study of a mutant IDH1 vaccine in newly diagnosed glioma. Study-level information: The therapy given earlier, which was standard therapy, consisted of radiotherapy, temozolomide, or both, and most of the patients received both. Study results and limitations: Vaccine-induced immune responses were detected in approximately 93% of patients.

Time point reported: baseline, week 1 (first vaccination visit). Stated treatment: pre-vaccination baseline after standard-of-care therapy. This specimen was PBMCs, taken from a glioma patient treated with radiotherapy, temozolomide or both. The TCR was taken from a man between 40 and 49 years old with glioma. This chain uses TRBV18 with TRBJ2-1; no clear D. The CDR3 DNA sequence: TGTGCCAGCTCACCGGGCTACAATGAGCAGTTCTTC. Protein: CASSPGYNEQFF.